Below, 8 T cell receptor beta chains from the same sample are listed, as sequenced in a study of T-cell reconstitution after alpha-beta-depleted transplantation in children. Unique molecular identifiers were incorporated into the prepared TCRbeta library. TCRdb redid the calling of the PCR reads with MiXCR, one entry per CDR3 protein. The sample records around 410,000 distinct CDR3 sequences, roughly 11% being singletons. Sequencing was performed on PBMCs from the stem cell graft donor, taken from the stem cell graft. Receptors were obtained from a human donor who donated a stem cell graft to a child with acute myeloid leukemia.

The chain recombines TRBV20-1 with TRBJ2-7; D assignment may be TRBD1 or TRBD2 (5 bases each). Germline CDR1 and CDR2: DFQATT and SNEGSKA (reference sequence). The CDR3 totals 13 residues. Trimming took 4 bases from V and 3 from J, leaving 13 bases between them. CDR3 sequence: CSATPGTIYEQYV. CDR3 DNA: TGCAGTGCTACCCCGGGGACCATCTACGAGCAGTACGTC.

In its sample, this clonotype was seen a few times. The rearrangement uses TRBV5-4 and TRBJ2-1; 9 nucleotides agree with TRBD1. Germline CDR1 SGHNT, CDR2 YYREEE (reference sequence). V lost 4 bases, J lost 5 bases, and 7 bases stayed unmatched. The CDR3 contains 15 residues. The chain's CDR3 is CASSPGQGADNEQFF. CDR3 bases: TGTGCCAGCAGCCCGGGACAGGGCGCGGACAATGAGCAGTTCTTC.

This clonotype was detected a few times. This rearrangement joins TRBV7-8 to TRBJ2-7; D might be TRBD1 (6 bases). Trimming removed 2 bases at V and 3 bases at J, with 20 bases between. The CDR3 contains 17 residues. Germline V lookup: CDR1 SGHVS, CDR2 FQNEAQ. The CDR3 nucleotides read TGTGCCAGCAGCTTAAGAGTGGTTGGACAGAGGAGCTACGAGCAGTACTTC. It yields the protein CASSLRVVGQRSYEQYF.

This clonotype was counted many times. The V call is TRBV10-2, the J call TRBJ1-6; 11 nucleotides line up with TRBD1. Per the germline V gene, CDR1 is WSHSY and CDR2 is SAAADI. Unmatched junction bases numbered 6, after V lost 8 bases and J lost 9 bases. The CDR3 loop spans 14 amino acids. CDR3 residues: CASCTGTGGSPLHF. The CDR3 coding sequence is TGCGCCAGCTGTACCGGGACAGGGGGTTCACCCCTCCACTTT.

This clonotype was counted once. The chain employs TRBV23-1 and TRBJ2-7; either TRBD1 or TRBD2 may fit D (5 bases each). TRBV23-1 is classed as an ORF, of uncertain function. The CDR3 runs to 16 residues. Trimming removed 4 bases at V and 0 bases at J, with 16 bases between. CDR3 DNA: TGCGCCAGCAGTCCGGATGGGAGACAGAGCTCCTACGAGCAGTACGTC. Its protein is CASSPDGRQSSYEQYV.

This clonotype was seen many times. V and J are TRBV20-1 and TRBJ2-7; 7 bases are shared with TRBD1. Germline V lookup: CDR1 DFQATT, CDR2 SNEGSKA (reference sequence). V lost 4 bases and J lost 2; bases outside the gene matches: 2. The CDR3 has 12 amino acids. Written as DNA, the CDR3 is TGCAGTGCTAAGGGGACAGCCTACGAGCAGTACTTC. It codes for CSAKGTAYEQYF.

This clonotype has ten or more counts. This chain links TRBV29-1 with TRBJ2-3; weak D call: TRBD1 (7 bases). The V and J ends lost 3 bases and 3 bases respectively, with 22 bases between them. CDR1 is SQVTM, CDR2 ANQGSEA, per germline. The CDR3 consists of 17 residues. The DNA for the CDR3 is TGCAGCGTTGAGCGGCAGGGGGGCCGGAGAGGTACAGATACGCAGTATTTT. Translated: CSVERQGGRRGTDTQYF.

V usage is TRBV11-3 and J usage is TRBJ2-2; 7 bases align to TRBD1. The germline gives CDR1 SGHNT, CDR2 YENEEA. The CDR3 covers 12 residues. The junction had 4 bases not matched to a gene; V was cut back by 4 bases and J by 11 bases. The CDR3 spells CASSSRQGELFF. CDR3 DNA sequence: TGTGCCAGCAGCTCCCGACAGGGTGAGCTGTTTTTT.